This T cell receptor beta chain is drawn from a study of CD8 T cells in ankylosing spondylitis. Findings and limits, study-wide: Seven to nine highly homologous variants formed a TCR beta motif that appeared characteristic of ankylosing spondylitis blood.

This CDR3 region has 14 residues. Trimming pared 2 bases from V and 1 base from J, leaving 6 bases between. CDR1 is MGHRA, CDR2 YSYEKL, per germline. This clonotype has just a few counts. Its antigen is still unknown. Each CDR3 protein is one row after TCRdb ran MiXCR on the 5' RACE reads. The sample carries roughly 670,000 distinct CDR3 sequences, 19% recorded once. Sequenced: blood, either unsorted or a sorted T cell fraction (not recorded which). The clonotype originates from a male donor with ankylosing spondylitis. The chain carries TRBV4-1 and TRBJ2-1; maybe TRBD1 (6 bases). This chain's CDR3 is CASSQQGSYNEQFF. The CDR3 nucleotides are TGCGCCAGCAGCCAACAGGGGTCCTACAATGAGCAGTTCTTC.